The T cell receptor beta chain under discussion was sequenced for a study of control samples from healthy donors and cancer patients (dated by TCRdb to the early 2020s). Library preparation was by the immunoSEQ multiplex PCR assay. TCRdb limited this immuneACCESS table to in-frame rearrangements with V and J called. A share of clones is missing; checked studies link under half to unresolved V genes, and the rest is unexplained. The sample table shows around 180,000 clones, and around 90% are seen once. The biggest ten clones account for nearly 5% of the sample. Turning to this clone: The antigen this receptor binds is unknown. No much larger clone exists at a distance of one base, and base qualities are not known.

For CDR1 and CDR2, the germline V gene lists SGHTA and FQGNSA. The CDR3 measures 14 amino acids from cysteine to phenylalanine. Only the CDR3 DNA is retained, 42 bases long and in frame from the first base. V lost 4 bases and J lost 13 bases, and the count of bases not matched to a germline gene is 5. This clonotype was obtained from a young woman in good health. The chain employs TRBV7-2 and TRBJ2-2; 14 bases in between match TRBD2. Material for sequencing was blood. This receptor carries the CDR3 CASSSGLAGERLFF. The nucleotide sequence reads as follows: TGTGCCAGCAGCTCGGGACTAGCGGGAGAGCGGCTGTTTTTT.